This T cell receptor beta chain was profiled in a study of cytomegalovirus exposure and HLA in healthy donors. Study-wide points: A few V segments could not be told apart, such as TRBV6-2 and TRBV6-3, and were left out.

Note on this clone: Its antigen is still unknown.

Use of 60 Vbeta and 13 Jbeta primers characterized the PCR. TCRdb keeps only in-frame clones here, not all; method: immunoSEQ multiplex PCR. The sample gives fewer than 250,000 clones, over 70% of which show up once; around 1.6% is in the top ten. The CDR3 spans 14 residues. The chain employs TRBV21-1 and TRBJ1-1; the DNA was not compared with TRBD1, the D call given in the table. TRBV21-1 is recorded as a pseudogene. Sample: PBMCs. The clonotype comes from a middle-aged man in good health and CMV-seropositive. The CDR3 nucleotides read TGTGCCAGCAGCACACAGGGGGTGAACACTGAAGCTTTCTTT. This sequence encodes CASSTQGVNTEAFF.